Sequencing of this T cell receptor beta chain was carried out in a study of STAT3 mutations in large granular lymphocyte leukemia. About the research overall: Among longitudinally sequenced T-LGLL patients, roughly half had canonical activating STAT3 mutations detected. Overall study results and limits: Differing intervals and regimens complicate linking therapy response to clone burden. Suggested: STAT3 mutation was not the ancestral event for these clonal expansions. In T-cell large granular lymphocyte leukemia, about half of patients showed multiple immunodominant subclonotypes.

Repertoires were generated with immunoSEQ multiplex PCR, while TCRdb's copy carries only in-frame clones and drops some. The sample yields approximately 17,000 clones, about 83% seen once. Notes on this clone: Antigen unknown.

The CDR3 length is 17 residues. J gave up 1 base and V 3 bases, and 6 bases lay outside the gene matches. In germline, CDR1 is KGHSH, CDR2 LQKENI. This rearrangement joins TRBV18 to TRBJ2-2; TRBD2 matches at 9 bases. The TCR sequence derives from a man aged 50-60 years with T-cell large granular lymphocyte leukemia. Some clones in this sample may be carry-over from other donors' samples. The material sequenced was peripheral blood mononuclear cells. The CDR3 nucleotides are TGTGCCAGCTCACCTAGACTAGCGGAGCGGAACACCGGGGAGCTGTTTTTT. It translates to CASSPRLAERNTGELFF.